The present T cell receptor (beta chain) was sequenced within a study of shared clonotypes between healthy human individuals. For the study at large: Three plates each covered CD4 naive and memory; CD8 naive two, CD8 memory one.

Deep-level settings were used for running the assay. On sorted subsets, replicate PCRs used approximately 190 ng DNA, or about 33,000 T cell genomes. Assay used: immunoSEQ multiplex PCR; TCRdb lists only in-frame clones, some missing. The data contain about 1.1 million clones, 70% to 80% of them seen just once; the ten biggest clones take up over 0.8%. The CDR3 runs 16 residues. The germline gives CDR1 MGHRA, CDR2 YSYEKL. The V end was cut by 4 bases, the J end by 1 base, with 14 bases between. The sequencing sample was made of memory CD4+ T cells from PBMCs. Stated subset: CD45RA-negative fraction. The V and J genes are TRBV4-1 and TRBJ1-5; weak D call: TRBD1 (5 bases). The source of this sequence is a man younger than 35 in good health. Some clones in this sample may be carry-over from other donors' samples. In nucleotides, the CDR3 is TGCGCCAGCAGCCCCATGGGGAGGGGAAGCAATCAGCCCCAGCATTTT. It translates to CASSPMGRGSNQPQHF.